This T cell receptor beta chain came from a study of CD8 T cells in Susac syndrome. Sequencing of TCR beta was carried out in blood CD8+ and CD4+ T cells. Patients with Susac syndrome met diagnostic criteria that were recently defined for definite or probable disease. With random hexamers, reverse transcription was performed on about 0.5 to 1 ug of RNA. An immunoSEQ multiplex PCR generated amplified TCR beta CDR3 products spanning 54 Vbeta and 13 Jbeta. Each CDR3 protein is one row after TCRdb ran MiXCR on the immunoSEQ multiplex PCR reads. The data contain more than 150,000 distinct CDR3 sequences, roughly 95% of them seen just once; the ten biggest clones take up 0.095% to 0.15%. The germline CDR1 and CDR2 sequences are SGHRS and YFSETQ. Trimming left V 0 bases short and J 1 base short, with 9 bases between. The CDR3 is made up of 15 amino acids.

What was sequenced was CD4+ T cells from PBMCs. The sequence came from a human donor with Susac syndrome. The chain uses TRBV5-1 and TRBJ2-3; no clear D. The CDR3: CASSLEGDGTDTQYF. The CDR3 nucleotides are TGCGCCAGCAGCTTGGAAGGCGACGGCACAGATACGCAGTATTTT.